This T cell receptor (beta chain) is drawn from a study of radiation and T cells in renal cell carcinoma. At the level of the study: Nephrectomy followed 15 Gy stereotactic body radiation by 4 weeks.

As to time point: baseline pretreatment blood. Stated treatment: 15 Gy SBRT to primary tumor, nephrectomy 4 weeks later. Radiation-treated patients gave blood at baseline, week 2 and week 4. Here immunoSEQ multiplex PCR was the method, and the copy in TCRdb shows in-frame clones only, minus some. The table includes some 150,000 clones, approximately 82% detected once. CDR3 length equals 17 residues. Germline trimming cut 4 bases from V and 3 bases from J; bases unmatched to any gene: 11. Germline CDR1 is LGHNA and CDR2 is YSLEER. This sequence was found in a woman aged 45-65 years with renal cell carcinoma. This chain joins TRBV4-3 and TRBJ2-3; TRBD2 aligns across 9 bases. Sequenced material: blood, taken from a patient whose treatment included radiotherapy and nephrectomy. The CDR3 spells CASSRNYLSGGTDTQYF. The CDR3 DNA reads TGCGCCAGCAGCCGGAACTACCTTAGCGGGGGAACAGATACGCAGTATTTT.